One sample yielded the 11 T cell receptor beta chains listed below, sequenced in a study of cytomegalovirus exposure and HLA in healthy donors. 60 Vbeta and 13 Jbeta primers were used in PCR. Clones were sequenced by immunoSEQ multiplex PCR, and TCRdb holds only the in-frame ones, with some missing. This sample has about 200,000 clones; 70% to 85% occur once, and the top ten carry approximately 4.4%. Sequencing used PBMCs. These TCRs come from a woman aged 25 to 45 in good health and CMV-seropositive.

On this clone itself: An end of the junction differs from the germline gene, which may be a read error. In nucleotides, the CDR3 is TGTGCCATCAGTAAGTCAGGGGTCGCATCCTACAATGAGCAGTTCTTC. It is translated as CAISKSGVASYNEQFF. The chain recombines TRBV10-3 with TRBJ2-1, with TRBD1 as a possible D gene (6 bases). The CDR3 has 16 residues. Germline CDR1 is ENHRY and CDR2 is SYGVKD.

J is TRBJ2-2 and V is TRBV11-3; the match to TRBD2 covers 8 bases. Trimming took 5 bases from V and 7 from J; bases not matched to a gene: 9. Per germline, CDR1 SGHNT and CDR2 YENEEA. This CDR3 is built from 15 residues. The CDR3 spells CASSTRAGEFGELFF. Here the CDR3 DNA reads TGTGCCAGCAGCACACGAGCGGGAGAGTTCGGGGAGCTGTTTTTT.

The chain employs TRBV6-1 and TRBJ1-1; D not certain. Germline V gene sequence: CDR1 MNHNS, CDR2 SASEGT. This CDR3 contains 13 residues. Trimming removed 7 bases from V and 1 base from J, with 10 bases in between. The CDR3 sequence: CASTGRENTEAFF. The CDR3 DNA reads as TGTGCCAGCACTGGGAGAGAGAACACTGAAGCTTTCTTT.

The V and J genes are TRBV6-1 and TRBJ1-5, with D perhaps TRBD1 (6 bases). The CDR3 length is 14 residues. Germline-derived CDR1 and CDR2 are MNHNS and SASEGT. Trimming pared 2 bases from V and 5 bases from J, leaving 10 bases between. This chain's CDR3 is CASSELGAHQPQHF. CDR3 sequence (DNA): TGTGCCAGCAGTGAATTGGGGGCTCATCAGCCCCAGCATTTT.

This sequence joins TRBV7-8 and TRBJ2-3, with TRBD2 matching 8 bases. The CDR3 is 17 residues long. V lost 5 bases, J lost 0 bases, and 10 bases stayed unmatched. Germline loops: CDR1 SGHVS, CDR2 FQNEAQ. The CDR3 nucleotides are TGTGCCAGCAGCCCGGGAGGGAGAGCAGCTAGCACAGATACGCAGTATTTT. As protein: CASSPGGRAASTDTQYF. Full variable domain (outside the CDR3, taken from reference TRBV7-8 and TRBJ2-3): GAGVSQSPRYKVAKRGQDVALRCDPISGHVSLFWYQQALGQGPEFLTYFQNEAQLDKSGLPSDRFFAERPEGSVSTLKIQRTQQEDSAVYLCASSPGGRAASTDTQYFGPGTRLTVL.

The chain is built from TRBV4-3 and TRBJ2-7; D is perhaps TRBD2 (5 bases). Per the germline V gene, CDR1 is LGHNA and CDR2 is YSLEER. The CDR3 covers 17 residues. V dropped 4 bases and J dropped 1 base, with 20 bases sitting between them. This CDR3 reads CASSPRGGGRGSYEQYF. The CDR3 DNA reads TGCGCCAGCAGCCCCCGCGGTGGAGGACGGGGTTCCTACGAGCAGTACTTC.

This clone was found a few times. The chain has TRBV10-3 and TRBJ1-3, with D hard to call. Trimming shortened V by 8 bases and J by 0 bases, and 11 bases separated the two germline ends. Germline V gene sequence: CDR1 ENHRY, CDR2 SYGVKD. CDR3 length: 14 residues. Here the CDR3 reads CAIQSPSSGNTIYF. The CDR3 DNA is TGTGCCATCCAAAGTCCGAGCTCTGGAAACACCATATATTTT.

The chain employs TRBV9 and TRBJ1-1; 8 positions agree with TRBD1. Germline V CDR1 and CDR2: SGDLS, YYNGEE. V gave up 3 bases and J gave up 7 bases; unmatched junction bases: 5. The CDR3 is made up of 13 amino acids. The CDR3 DNA follows: TGTGCCAGCAGCGCAGGGGGCACTGGTGAAGCTTTCTTT. This translates into CASSAGGTGEAFF.

The chain combines TRBV5-1 with TRBJ2-1; 8 nucleotides match TRBD2. This CDR3 comprises 15 residues. Germline lookup yields CDR1 SGHRS and CDR2 YFSETQ. The ends lost 4 bases at V and 8 bases at J; junction bases unmatched: 11. The CDR3 DNA sequence: TGCGCCAGCAGCACATCCCAGGGAGCGGGAGATGAGCAGTTCTTC. Its translation is CASSTSQGAGDEQFF.

The chain combines TRBV7-8 with TRBJ2-3, with D tentatively TRBD2 (5 bases). Germline V gene sequence: CDR1 SGHVS, CDR2 FQNEAQ. The V end was cut by 5 bases, the J end by 0 bases, with 15 bases between. The CDR3 has 16 amino acids. Here the CDR3 reads CASSPTGRTSTDTQYF. The DNA of the CDR3 is TGTGCCAGCAGCCCCACGGGCAGGACTAGCACAGATACGCAGTATTTT.

The V and J genes are TRBV27 and TRBJ2-6; TRBD1 agrees at 7 bases. CDR1 and CDR2 (germline): MNHEY, SMNVEV (reference sequence). The CDR3 runs to 16 residues. V dropped 5 bases and J dropped 2; count of bases not matched to a gene: 6. For the CDR3, the DNA is TGTGCCAGCAGTCACCGGGACAGCACTGGGGCCAACGTCCTGACTTTC. Encoded protein: CASSHRDSTGANVLTF.